This TCR beta chain was found in a study of T-cell reconstitution after alpha-beta-depleted transplantation in children. In its sample, this clonotype was seen many times. Preparation of the TCRbeta library was carried out with unique molecular identifiers. TCRdb analysed the PCR reads with MiXCR anew, one entry per CDR3 protein. The table has hundreds of thousands of distinct CDR3 sequences, approximately 17% seen once. The CDR3 sequence is 14 residues long. Trimming pared 10 bases from V and 0 bases from J, leaving 10 bases between. The germline V gene has CDR1 MNHNS and CDR2 SASEGT. Sample: PBMCs from the stem cell graft donor, taken from the stem cell graft. The receptor was isolated from a human donor who donated a stem cell graft to a child with acute myeloid leukemia. The chain is built from TRBV6-1 and TRBJ1-6; D uncertain. The CDR3 loop reads CATRRSSYNSPLHF. CDR3 nucleotides: TGTGCCACCCGCAGAAGCTCCTATAATTCACCCCTCCACTTT.